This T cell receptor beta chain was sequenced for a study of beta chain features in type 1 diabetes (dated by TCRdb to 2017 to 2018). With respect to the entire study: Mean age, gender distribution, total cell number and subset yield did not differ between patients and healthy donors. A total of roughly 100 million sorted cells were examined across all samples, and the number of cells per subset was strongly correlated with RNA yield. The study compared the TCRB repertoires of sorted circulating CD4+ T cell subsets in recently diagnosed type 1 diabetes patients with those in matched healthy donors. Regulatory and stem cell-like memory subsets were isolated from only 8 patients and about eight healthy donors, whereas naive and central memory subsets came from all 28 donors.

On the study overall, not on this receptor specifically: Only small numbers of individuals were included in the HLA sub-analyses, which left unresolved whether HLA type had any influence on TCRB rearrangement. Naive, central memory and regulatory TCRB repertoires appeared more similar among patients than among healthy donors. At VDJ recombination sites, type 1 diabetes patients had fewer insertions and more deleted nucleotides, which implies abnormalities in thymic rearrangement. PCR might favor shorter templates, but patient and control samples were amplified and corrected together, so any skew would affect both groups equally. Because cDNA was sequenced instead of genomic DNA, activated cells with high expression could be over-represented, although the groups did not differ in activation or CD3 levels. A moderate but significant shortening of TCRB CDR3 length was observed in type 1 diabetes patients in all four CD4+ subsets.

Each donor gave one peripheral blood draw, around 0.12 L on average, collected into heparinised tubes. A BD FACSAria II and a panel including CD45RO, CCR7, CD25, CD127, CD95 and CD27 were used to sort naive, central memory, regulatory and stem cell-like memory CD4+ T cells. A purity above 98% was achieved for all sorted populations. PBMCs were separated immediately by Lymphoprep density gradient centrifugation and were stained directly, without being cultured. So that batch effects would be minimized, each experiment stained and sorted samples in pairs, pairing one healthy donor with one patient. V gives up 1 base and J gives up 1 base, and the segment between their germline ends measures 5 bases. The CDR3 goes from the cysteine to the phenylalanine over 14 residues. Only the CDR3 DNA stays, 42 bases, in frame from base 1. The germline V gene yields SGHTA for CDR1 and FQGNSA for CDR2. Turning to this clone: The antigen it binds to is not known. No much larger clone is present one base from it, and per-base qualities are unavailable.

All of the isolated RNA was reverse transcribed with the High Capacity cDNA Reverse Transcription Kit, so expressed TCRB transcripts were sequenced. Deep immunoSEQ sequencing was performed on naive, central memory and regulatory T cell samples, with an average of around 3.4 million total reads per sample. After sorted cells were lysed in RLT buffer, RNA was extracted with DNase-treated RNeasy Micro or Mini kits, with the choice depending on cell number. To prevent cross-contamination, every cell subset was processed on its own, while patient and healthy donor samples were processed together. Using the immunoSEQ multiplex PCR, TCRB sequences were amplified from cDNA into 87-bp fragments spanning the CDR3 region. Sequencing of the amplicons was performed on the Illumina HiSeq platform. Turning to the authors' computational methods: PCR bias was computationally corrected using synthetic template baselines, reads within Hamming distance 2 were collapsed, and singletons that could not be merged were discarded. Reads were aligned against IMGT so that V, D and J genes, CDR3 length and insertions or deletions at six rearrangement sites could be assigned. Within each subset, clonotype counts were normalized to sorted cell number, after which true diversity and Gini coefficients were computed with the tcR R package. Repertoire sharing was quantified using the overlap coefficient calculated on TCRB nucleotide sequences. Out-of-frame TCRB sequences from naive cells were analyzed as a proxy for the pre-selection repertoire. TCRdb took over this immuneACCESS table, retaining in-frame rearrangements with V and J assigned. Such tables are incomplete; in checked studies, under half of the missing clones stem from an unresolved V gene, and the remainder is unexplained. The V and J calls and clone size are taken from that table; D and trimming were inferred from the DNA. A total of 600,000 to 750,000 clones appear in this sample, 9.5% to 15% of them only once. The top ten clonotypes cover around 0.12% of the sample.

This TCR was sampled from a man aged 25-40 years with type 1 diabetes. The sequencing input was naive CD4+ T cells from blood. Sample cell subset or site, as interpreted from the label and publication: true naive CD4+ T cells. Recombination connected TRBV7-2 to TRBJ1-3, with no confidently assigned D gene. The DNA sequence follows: TGTGCCAGCAGCTTAGAACGGTCTGGAAACACCATATATTTT. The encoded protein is CASSLERSGNTIYF.